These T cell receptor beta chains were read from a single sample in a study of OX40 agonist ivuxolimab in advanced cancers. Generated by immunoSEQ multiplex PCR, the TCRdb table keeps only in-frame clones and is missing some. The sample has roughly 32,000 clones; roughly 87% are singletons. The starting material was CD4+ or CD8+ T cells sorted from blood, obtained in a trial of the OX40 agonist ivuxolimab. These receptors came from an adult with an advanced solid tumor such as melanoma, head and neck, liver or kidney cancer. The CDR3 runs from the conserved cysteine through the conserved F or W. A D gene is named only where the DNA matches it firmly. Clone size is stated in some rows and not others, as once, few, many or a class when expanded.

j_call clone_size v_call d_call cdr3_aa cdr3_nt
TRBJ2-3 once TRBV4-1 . CASRTRLQSSTDTQYF TGCGCCAGCAGAACGAGGCTACAATCTAGCACAGATACGCAGTATTTT
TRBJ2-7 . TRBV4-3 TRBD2 CASSQDRTSGGGKQYF TGCGCCAGCAGCCAAGATAGGACTAGCGGGGGGGGTAAGCAGTACTTC
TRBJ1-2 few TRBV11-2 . CASSSVHGDLDGYTF TGTGCCAGCAGCTCAGTTCACGGGGACCTCGACGGCTACACCTTC
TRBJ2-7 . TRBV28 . CASSREGNYEQYF TGTGCCAGCAGCAGGGAAGGGAACTACGAGCAGTACTTC
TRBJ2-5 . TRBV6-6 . CASSYYNGGYETQYF TGTGCCAGCAGTTACTACAACGGAGGCTACGAGACCCAGTACTTC
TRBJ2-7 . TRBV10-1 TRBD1 CASSESGDRFSYEQYF TGCGCCAGCAGTGAGTCAGGGGACAGGTTCTCCTACGAGCAGTACTTC
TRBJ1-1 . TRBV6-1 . CASSWSGTEAFF TGTGCCAGCAGTTGGTCGGGCACTGAAGCTTTCTTT
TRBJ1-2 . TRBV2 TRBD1 CASILTGDNYGYTF TGTGCCAGCATTCTGACAGGGGATAACTATGGCTACACCTTC
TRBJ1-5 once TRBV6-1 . CASSEASSVRGPQHF TGTGCCAGCAGTGAAGCTTCGTCCGTTCGGGGGCCCCAGCATTTT
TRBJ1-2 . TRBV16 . CASSQSTSGDYGYTF TGTGCCAGCAGCCAATCGACCTCGGGTGACTATGGCTACACCTTC
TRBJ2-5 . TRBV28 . CASSPEIQETQYF TGTGCCAGCAGTCCAGAGATCCAAGAGACCCAGTACTTC
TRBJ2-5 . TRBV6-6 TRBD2 CASIISGGQETQYF TGTGCCAGCATCATTAGCGGGGGCCAAGAGACCCAGTACTTC
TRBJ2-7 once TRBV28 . CASQGVLPYEQYF TGTGCCAGCCAAGGGGTTCTACCCTACGAGCAGTACTTC
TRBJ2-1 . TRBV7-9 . CASSQVLAYNEQFF TGTGCCAGCAGCCAGGTGCTTGCCTACAATGAGCAGTTCTTC
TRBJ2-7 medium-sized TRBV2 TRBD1 CASSQGQGSEQYF TGTGCCAGCAGTCAGGGACAGGGCAGCGAGCAGTACTTC
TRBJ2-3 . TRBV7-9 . CASSQDSTDTQYF TGTGCCAGCAGCCAGGACAGCACAGATACGCAGTATTTT
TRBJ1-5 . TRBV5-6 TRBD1 CASSLGQGANQPQHF TGTGCCAGCAGCTTGGGACAGGGGGCCAATCAGCCCCAGCATTTT
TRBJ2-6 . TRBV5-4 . CASRRSSSGANVLTF TGTGCCAGCCGACGTTCCAGCTCTGGGGCCAACGTCCTGACTTTC
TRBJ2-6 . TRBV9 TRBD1 CASGTGDSGANVLTF TGTGCCAGCGGGACAGGTGACTCTGGGGCCAACGTCCTGACTTTC
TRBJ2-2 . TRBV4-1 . CASSQERQTGELFF TGCGCCAGCAGCCAAGAAAGGCAGACCGGGGAGCTGTTTTTT
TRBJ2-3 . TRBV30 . CAWSQGTDTQYF TGTGCCTGGAGCCAGGGAACAGATACGCAGTATTTT
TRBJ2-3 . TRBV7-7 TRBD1 CASSLGQGYTDTQYF TGTGCCAGCAGCTTAGGACAGGGGTACACAGATACGCAGTATTTT
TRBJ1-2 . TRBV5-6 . CASSTVRNSNNYGYTF TGTGCCAGCAGTACGGTCCGCAATTCCAACAATTATGGCTACACCTTC
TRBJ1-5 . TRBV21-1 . CASSKSRTGSAIGLNQPQHF TGTGCCAGCAGCAAAAGCAGGACAGGAAGTGCCATAGGCCTGAATCAGCCCCAGCATTTT
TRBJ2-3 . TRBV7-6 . CASSLVVNSADTQYF TGTGCCAGCAGCTTAGTGGTCAATTCCGCAGATACGCAGTATTTT
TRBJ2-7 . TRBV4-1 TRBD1 CASSQGSLGQGNYEQYF TGCGCCAGCAGCCAGGGCTCCTTGGGACAGGGGAACTACGAGCAGTACTTC
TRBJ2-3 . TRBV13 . CASSDGGDTQYF TGTGCCAGCAGTGATGGTGGAGATACGCAGTATTTT
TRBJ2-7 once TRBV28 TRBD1 CASRGTGSYEQYF TGTGCCAGCAGGGGGACAGGTTCCTACGAGCAGTACTTC
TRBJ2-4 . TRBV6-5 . CASSRGLGDIQYF TGTGCCAGCAGTCGGGGGCTCGGGGACATTCAGTACTTC
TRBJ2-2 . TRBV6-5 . CASSFQTGNTGELFF TGTGCCAGCAGTTTCCAGACAGGGAACACCGGGGAGCTGTTTTTT
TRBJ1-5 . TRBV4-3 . CASSPSGPGGQPQHF TGCGCCAGCAGCCCCTCGGGGCCCGGCGGTCAGCCCCAGCATTTT
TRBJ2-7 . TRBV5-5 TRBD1 CASSEYGTGKAYEQYF TGTGCCAGCAGCGAATACGGGACAGGGAAAGCCTACGAGCAGTACTTC
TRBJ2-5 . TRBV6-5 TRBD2 CASRQLAGGRETQYF TGTGCCAGCAGACAACTAGCGGGGGGGCGGGAGACCCAGTACTTC
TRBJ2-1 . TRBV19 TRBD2 CASSIGGTRYNEQFF TGTGCCAGTAGTATCGGGGGGACTAGGTACAATGAGCAGTTCTTC
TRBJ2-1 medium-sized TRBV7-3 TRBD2 CASSLSGGSSYNEQFF TGTGCCAGCAGCTTAAGCGGGGGGAGCTCCTACAATGAGCAGTTCTTC
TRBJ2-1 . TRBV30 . CAWSVADTTYNEQFF TGTGCCTGGAGTGTAGCGGACACTACTTACAATGAGCAGTTCTTC
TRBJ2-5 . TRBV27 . CASSNRVLGETQYF TGTGCCAGCAGTAACCGGGTCCTAGGAGAGACCCAGTACTTC
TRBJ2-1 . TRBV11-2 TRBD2 CASSGLVFNEQFF TGTGCCAGCAGCGGACTAGTTTTCAATGAGCAGTTCTTC
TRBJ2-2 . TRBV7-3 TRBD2 CASSWTSGGEKANTGELFF TGTGCCAGCAGTTGGACTAGCGGGGGAGAAAAAGCGAACACCGGGGAGCTGTTTTTT
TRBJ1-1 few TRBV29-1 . CSVEDDRNTEAFF TGCAGCGTTGAAGATGACAGGAACACTGAAGCTTTCTTT
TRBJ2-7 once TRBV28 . CTSSLTGYEQYF TGTACCAGCAGTTTAACAGGGTACGAGCAGTACTTC
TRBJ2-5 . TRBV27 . CASSLSGTQYF TGTGCCAGCAGTTTATCGGGGACCCAGTACTTC
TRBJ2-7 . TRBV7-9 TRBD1 CASSLDREGDEQYF TGTGCCAGCAGCCTCGACAGGGAAGGGGACGAGCAGTACTTC
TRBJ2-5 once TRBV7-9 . CASSLLRRETNVKQETQYF TGTGCCAGCAGCTTACTCCGGAGGGAAACGAACGTAAAACAAGAGACCCAGTACTTC
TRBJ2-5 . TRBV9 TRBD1 CASSEGTGETQYF TGTGCCAGCAGCGAGGGGACAGGGGAGACCCAGTACTTC
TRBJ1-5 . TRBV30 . CAWSVLEGDSNQPQHF TGTGCCTGGAGTGTATTAGAGGGAGATAGCAATCAGCCCCAGCATTTT
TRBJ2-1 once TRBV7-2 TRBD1 CASSWGQGLDEQFF TGTGCCAGCAGCTGGGGACAGGGATTGGATGAGCAGTTCTTC
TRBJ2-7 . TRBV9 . CASSPADYEQYF TGTGCCAGCAGCCCAGCCGACTACGAGCAGTACTTC
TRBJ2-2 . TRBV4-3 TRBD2 CASSQYGTSSAGELFF TGCGCCAGCAGCCAATATGGGACTAGTAGTGCCGGGGAGCTGTTTTTT
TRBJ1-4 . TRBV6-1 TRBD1 CASSGRGTGDEKLFF TGTGCCAGCAGCGGAAGGGGGACAGGGGACGAAAAACTGTTTTTT
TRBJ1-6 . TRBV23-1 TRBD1 CASSQRTGRNSPLHF TGCGCCAGCAGTCAGAGGACAGGGAGGAATTCACCCCTCCACTTT
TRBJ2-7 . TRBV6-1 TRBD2 CASKLAGGLNYEQYF TGTGCCAGCAAACTAGCGGGGGGGCTGAACTACGAGCAGTACTTC